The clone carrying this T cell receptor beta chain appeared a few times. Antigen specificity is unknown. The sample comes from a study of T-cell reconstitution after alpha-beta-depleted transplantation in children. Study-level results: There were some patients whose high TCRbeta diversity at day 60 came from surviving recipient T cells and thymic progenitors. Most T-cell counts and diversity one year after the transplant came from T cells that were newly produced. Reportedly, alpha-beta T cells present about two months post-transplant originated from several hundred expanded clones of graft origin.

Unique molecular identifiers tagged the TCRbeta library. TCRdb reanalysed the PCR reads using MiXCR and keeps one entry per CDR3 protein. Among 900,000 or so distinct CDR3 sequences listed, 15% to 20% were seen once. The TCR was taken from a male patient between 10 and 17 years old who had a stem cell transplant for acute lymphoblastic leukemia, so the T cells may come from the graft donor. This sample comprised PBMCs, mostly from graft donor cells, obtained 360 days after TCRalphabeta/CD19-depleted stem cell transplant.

The CDR3 DNA is TGCAGTGCTAGGGACAGGCGTACCACCTACGAGCAGTACTTC. Translated, it gives CSARDRRTTYEQYF. The chain combines TRBV20-1 with TRBJ2-7, with 7 bases identical to TRBD1. V trimming: 3 bases; J trimming: 2 bases; junction bases outside the gene matches: 7. Germline-derived CDR1 and CDR2 are DFQATT and SNEGSKA (reference sequence). The CDR3 runs to 14 residues.